This T cell receptor beta chain comes out of a study of T cell changes during pregnancy in multiple sclerosis. Measured with immunoSEQ multiplex PCR; TCRdb has only the in-frame clones, and not every one. The data contain 76,000 or so clones, roughly 93% of them singletons. The source material was peripheral blood, sampled in the second trimester of pregnancy. This receptor was taken from a female donor in good health, enrolled as a control in a pregnancy study.

The CDR3 sequence: CASIPIGGTEAFF. The DNA for the CDR3 is TGTGCCAGTATCCCCATCGGGGGCACTGAAGCTTTCTTT. The chain uses TRBV19 and TRBJ1-1; D might be TRBD1 (5 bases). Trimming pared 7 bases from V and 4 bases from J, leaving 13 bases between. Germline loops: CDR1 LNHDA, CDR2 SQIVND (reference sequence). The CDR3 contains 13 residues.